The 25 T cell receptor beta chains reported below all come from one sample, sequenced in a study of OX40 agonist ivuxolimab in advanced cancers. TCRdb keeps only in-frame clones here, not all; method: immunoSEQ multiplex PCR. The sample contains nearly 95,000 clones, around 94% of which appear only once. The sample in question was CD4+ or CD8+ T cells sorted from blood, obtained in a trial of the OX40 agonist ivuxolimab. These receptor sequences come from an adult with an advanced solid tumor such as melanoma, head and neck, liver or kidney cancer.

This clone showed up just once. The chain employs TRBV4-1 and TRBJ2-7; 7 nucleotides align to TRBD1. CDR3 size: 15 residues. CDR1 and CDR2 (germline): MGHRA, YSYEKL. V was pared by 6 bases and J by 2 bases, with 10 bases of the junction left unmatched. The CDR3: CASSYRQGETYEQYF. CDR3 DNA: TGCGCCAGCAGTTACCGACAGGGTGAGACCTACGAGCAGTACTTC.

The CDR3 region has the DNA TGCAGTGCCCTCAGGGTACAAGCTTTCTTT. This sequence encodes CSALRVQAFF. The chain carries TRBV20-1 and TRBJ1-1; tentative D call: TRBD1 (5 bases). Per the germline V gene, CDR1 is DFQATT and CDR2 is SNEGSKA (reference sequence). Between the trimmed V and J ends, which lost 6 bases and 9 bases, there was a span of 11 bases. The CDR3 has 10 residues.

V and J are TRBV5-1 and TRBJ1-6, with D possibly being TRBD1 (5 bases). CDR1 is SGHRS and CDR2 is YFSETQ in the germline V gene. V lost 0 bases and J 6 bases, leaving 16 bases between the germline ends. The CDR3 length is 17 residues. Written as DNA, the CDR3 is TGCGCCAGCAGCTTGGCCTACGTAGGGGAGTCTAATTCACCCCTCCACTTT. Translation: CASSLAYVGESNSPLHF. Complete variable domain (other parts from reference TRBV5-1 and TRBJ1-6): KAGVTQTPRYLIKTRGQQVTLSCSPISGHRSVSWYQQTPGQGLQFLFEYFSETQRNKGNFPGRFSGRQFSNSRSEMNVSTLELGDSALYLCASSLAYVGESNSPLHFGNGTRLTVT.

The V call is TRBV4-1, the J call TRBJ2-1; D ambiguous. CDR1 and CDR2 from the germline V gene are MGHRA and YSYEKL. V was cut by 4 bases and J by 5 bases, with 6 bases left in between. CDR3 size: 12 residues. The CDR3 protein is CASSPGDNEQFF. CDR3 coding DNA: TGCGCCAGCAGCCCTGGGGACAATGAGCAGTTCTTC.

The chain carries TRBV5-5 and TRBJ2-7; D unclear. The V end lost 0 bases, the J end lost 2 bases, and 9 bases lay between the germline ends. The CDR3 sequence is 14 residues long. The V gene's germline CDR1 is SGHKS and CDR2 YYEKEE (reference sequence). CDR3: CASSLGRGPYEQYF. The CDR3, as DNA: TGTGCCAGCAGCTTGGGGCGAGGACCCTACGAGCAGTACTTC.

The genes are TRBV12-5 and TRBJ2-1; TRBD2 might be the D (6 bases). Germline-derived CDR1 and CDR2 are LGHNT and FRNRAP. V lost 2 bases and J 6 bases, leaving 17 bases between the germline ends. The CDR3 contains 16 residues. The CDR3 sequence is CASGLLGGARLNEQFF. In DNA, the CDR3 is TGTGCTAGTGGTTTGTTGGGCGGGGCCCGACTCAATGAGCAGTTCTTC.

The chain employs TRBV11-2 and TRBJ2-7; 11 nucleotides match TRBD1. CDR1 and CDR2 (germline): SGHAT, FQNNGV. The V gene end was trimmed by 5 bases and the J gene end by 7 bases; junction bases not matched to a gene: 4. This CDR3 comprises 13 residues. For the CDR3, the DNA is TGTGCCAGCAGCCAGGGACAGGGGGTTGAGCAGTACTTC. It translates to CASSQGQGVEQYF.

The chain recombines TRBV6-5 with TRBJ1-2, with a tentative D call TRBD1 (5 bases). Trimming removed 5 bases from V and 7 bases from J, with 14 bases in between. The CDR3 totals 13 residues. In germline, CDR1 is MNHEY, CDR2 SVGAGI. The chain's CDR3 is CASSNLGRSGYTF. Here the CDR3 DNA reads TGTGCCAGCAGTAATCTGGGGCGCTCTGGCTACACCTTC.

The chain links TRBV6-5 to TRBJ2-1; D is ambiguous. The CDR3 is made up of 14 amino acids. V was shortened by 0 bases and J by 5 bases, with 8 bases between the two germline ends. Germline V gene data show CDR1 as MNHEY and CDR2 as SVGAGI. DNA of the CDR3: TGTGCCAGCAGTTACTCAGACCGAGACAATGAGCAGTTCTTC. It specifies CASSYSDRDNEQFF.

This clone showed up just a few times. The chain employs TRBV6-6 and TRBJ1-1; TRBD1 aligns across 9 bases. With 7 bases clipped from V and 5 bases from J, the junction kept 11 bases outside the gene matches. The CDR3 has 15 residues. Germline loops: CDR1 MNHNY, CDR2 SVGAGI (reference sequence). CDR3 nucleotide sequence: TGTGCCAGCACCATTTGGTCGACAGGGGGGACTGAAGCTTTCTTT. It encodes CASTIWSTGGTEAFF.

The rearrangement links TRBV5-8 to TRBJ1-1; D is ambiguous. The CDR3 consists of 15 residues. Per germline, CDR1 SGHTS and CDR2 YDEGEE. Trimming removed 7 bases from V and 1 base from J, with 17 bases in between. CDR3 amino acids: CASAKPAGQNTEAFF. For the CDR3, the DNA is TGTGCCAGCGCGAAGCCTGCCGGGCAGAACACTGAAGCTTTCTTT.

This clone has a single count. CDR3 coding DNA: TGTGCCAGCAGCATAACAGGGCTCGATGGCTCAGATACGCAGTATTTT. It is translated as CASSITGLDGSDTQYF. The chain uses TRBV5-4 and TRBJ2-3, with TRBD1 as a possible D gene (6 bases). The V gene's germline CDR1 is SGHNT and CDR2 YYREEE (reference sequence). This CDR3 contains 16 residues. Trimming took off 4 bases at V and 4 bases at J, with 19 bases between the two ends.

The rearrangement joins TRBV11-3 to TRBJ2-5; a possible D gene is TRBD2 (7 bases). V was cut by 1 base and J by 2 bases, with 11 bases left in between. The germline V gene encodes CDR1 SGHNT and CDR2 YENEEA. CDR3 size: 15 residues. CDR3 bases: TGTGCCAGCAGCTTAGGCGGGGGCGTGCAAGAGACCCAGTACTTC. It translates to CASSLGGGVQETQYF.

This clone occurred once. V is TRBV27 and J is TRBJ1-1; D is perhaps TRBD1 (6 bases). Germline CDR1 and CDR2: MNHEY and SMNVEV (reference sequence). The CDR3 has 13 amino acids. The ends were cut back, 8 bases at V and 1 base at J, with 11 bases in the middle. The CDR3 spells CASREGGNTEAFF. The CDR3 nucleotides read TGTGCCAGCCGAGAGGGGGGGAACACTGAAGCTTTCTTT.

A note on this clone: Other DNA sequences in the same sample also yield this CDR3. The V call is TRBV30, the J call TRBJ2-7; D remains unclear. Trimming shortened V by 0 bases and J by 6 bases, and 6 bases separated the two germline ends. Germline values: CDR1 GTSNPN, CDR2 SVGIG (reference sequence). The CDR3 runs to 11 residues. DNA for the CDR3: TGTGCCTGGAGTGTGGGCCTCGAGCAGTACTTC. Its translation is CAWSVGLEQYF.

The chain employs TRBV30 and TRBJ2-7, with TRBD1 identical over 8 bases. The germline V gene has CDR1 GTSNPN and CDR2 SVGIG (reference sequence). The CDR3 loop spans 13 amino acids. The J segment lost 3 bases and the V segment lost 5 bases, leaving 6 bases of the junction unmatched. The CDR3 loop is CAWRGTGSYEQYF. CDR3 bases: TGTGCCTGGCGAGGGACAGGAAGCTACGAGCAGTACTTC. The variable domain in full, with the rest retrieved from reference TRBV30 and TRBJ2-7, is SQTIHQWPATLVQPVGSPLSLECTVEGTSNPNLYWYRQAAGRGLQLLFYSVGIGQISSEVPQNLSASRPQDRQFILSSKKLLLSDSGFYLCAWRGTGSYEQYFGPGTRLTVT.

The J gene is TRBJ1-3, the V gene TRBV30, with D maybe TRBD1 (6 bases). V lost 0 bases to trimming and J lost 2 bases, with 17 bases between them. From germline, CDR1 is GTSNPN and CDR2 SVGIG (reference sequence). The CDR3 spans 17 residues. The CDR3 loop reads CAWSVLQGKMAGNTIYF. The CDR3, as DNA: TGTGCCTGGAGTGTACTGCAGGGGAAGATGGCTGGAAACACCATATATTTT.

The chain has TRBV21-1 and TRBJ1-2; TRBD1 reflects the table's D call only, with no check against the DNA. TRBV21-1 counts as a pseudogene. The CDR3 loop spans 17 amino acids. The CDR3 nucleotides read TGTGCCAGCAGCAAGGGTAGGGGGCGTAAAGCTAACTATGGCTACACCTTC. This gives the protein CASSKGRGRKANYGYTF.

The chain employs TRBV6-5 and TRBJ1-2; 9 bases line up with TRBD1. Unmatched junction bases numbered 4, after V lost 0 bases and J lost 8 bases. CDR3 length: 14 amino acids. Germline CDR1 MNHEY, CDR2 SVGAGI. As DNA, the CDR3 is TGTGCCAGCAGTTACTCGGGACAGGGCGACGGCTACACCTTC. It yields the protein CASSYSGQGDGYTF.

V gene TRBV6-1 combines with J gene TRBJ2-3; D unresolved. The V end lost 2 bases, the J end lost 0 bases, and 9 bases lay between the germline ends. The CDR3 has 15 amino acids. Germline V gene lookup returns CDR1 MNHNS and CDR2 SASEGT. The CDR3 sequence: CASSEKRASTDTQYF. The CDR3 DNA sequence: TGTGCCAGCAGTGAAAAAAGGGCTAGCACAGATACGCAGTATTTT.

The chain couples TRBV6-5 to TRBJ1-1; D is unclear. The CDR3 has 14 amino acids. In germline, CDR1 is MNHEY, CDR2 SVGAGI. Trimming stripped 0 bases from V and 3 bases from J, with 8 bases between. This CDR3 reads CASSYSADYTEAFF. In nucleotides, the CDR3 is TGTGCCAGCAGTTACTCCGCGGACTACACTGAAGCTTTCTTT.

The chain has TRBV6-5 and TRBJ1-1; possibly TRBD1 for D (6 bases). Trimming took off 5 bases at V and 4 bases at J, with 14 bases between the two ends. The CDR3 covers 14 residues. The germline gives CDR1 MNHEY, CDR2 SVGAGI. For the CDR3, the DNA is TGTGCCAGCAGTCCCCAGGGGCTAGGCACTGAAGCTTTCTTT. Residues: CASSPQGLGTEAFF.

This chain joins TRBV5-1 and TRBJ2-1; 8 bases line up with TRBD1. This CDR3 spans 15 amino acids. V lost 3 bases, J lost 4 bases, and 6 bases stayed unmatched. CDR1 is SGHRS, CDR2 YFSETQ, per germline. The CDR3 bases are TGCGCCAGCAGCTCAACAGGGGGAGATTACAATGAGCAGTTCTTC. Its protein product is CASSSTGGDYNEQFF. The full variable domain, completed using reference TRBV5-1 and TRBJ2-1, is KAGVTQTPRYLIKTRGQQVTLSCSPISGHRSVSWYQQTPGQGLQFLFEYFSETQRNKGNFPGRFSGRQFSNSRSEMNVSTLELGDSALYLCASSSTGGDYNEQFFGPGTRLTVL.

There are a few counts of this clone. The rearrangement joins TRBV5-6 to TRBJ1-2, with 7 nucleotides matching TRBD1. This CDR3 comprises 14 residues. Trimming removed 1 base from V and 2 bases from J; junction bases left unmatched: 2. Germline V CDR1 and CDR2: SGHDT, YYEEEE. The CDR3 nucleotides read TGTGCCAGCAGCTTGTGGGACAGCAACTATGGCTACACCTTC. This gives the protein CASSLWDSNYGYTF. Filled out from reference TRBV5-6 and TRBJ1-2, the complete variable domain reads DAGVTQSPTHLIKTRGQQVTLRCSPKSGHDTVSWYQQALGQGPQFIFQYYEEEERQRGNFPDRFSGHQFPNYSSELNVNALLLGDSALYLCASSLWDSNYGYTFGSGTRLTVV.

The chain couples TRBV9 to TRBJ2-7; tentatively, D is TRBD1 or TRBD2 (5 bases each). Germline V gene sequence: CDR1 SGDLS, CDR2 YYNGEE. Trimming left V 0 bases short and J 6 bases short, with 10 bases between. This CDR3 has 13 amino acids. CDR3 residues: CASSVEVGTEQYF. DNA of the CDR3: TGTGCCAGCAGCGTAGAGGTAGGGACCGAGCAGTACTTC.